The clone carrying this T cell receptor (beta chain) was counted only a few times. This entry belongs to a study of T cells after yellow fever vaccination. V shed 8 bases and J 4 bases; nucleotides not matched to a gene: 12. Germline values: CDR1 SNHLY, CDR2 FYNNEI. This CDR3 spans 15 amino acids. Making TCR cDNA involved 5'RACE template switching, which added UMIs and a universal primer site. TCRdb analysed the 5' RACE reads with MiXCR anew, one entry per CDR3 protein. The sample gives 280,000 or so distinct CDR3 sequences, about 10% of which show up once; over 3% is in the top ten. This TCR was recovered from a man between 18 and 35 years old who received the YFV17D yellow fever vaccine. Sequenced material: CD4+ T cells sorted from PBMCs, taken 5 days after the yellow fever booster vaccination. This chain connects TRBV2 to TRBJ2-3, with 7 bases that match TRBD2. CDR3 loop: CASLRTSSKADTQYF. CDR3 coding DNA: TGTGCCAGCCTCAGGACTAGTAGTAAGGCAGATACGCAGTATTTT.